The 19 T cell receptor beta chains in this list originate from one sample, sequenced in a study of blood T cells in healthy people across ages. Primed by a sample-barcoded 5' primer and a J-beta primer mix, a second PCR proceeded for about 7 to 11 cycles. TCRdb processed the 5' RACE reads anew with MiXCR; each CDR3 protein has one entry. There are some 1.1 million distinct CDR3 sequences in the sample; under 40% occur only once, and around 13% lies in the top ten. Sequencing was carried out using blood. Every receptor here comes from a man aged 18 to 29 in good health.

The chain joins TRBV25-1 to TRBJ2-3, with D tentatively TRBD1 or TRBD2 (5 bases each). V was shortened by 1 base and J by 4 bases, with 21 bases between the two germline ends. Per germline, CDR1 MGHDK and CDR2 SYGVNS. CDR3 length: 18 residues. CDR3 loop: CASSESPWPGSFADTQYF. The CDR3 bases are TGTGCCAGCAGTGAATCTCCATGGCCAGGGAGTTTTGCAGATACGCAGTATTTT.

The V gene is TRBV29-1, the J gene TRBJ1-2; possibly TRBD1 for D (6 bases). This CDR3 comprises 13 residues. V was cut by 8 bases and J by 7 bases, with 20 bases left in between. CDR1 and CDR2 (germline): SQVTM, ANQGSEA. The CDR3 DNA sequence: TGCAGCAATAGGGGGGGGGCCGACTCTGGCTACACCTTC. The encoded protein is CSNRGGADSGYTF.

The sample holds a few counts of this clonotype. The rearrangement links TRBV29-1 to TRBJ2-5; 7 bases fit TRBD1. Per germline, CDR1 SQVTM and CDR2 ANQGSEA. CDR3 length: 15 residues. J was trimmed by 1 base and V by 0 bases; bases with no gene match: 5. The CDR3 bases are TGCAGCGTTGAAGATCACAGGGGATTCCAAGAGACCCAGTACTTC. This sequence encodes CSVEDHRGFQETQYF.

About this clonotype itself: One base away lies a much larger clone, so this may be a sequencing read error. CDR3 nucleotide sequence: TGTGCCATCAGTGAGTCGGCTACGGGACAGATCTACAATGAGCAGTTCTTC. Amino acid sequence: CAISESATGQIYNEQFF. The chain employs TRBV10-3 and TRBJ2-1; 7 positions match TRBD1. Germline V CDR1 and CDR2: ENHRY, SYGVKD. The CDR3 consists of 17 residues. V was clipped by 0 bases and J by 3 bases; unmatched bases: 8.

The genes are TRBV4-1 and TRBJ1-1; TRBD1 is a possible D gene (6 bases). The V end lost 0 bases, the J end lost 0 bases, and 11 bases lay between the germline ends. Germline V lookup: CDR1 MGHRA, CDR2 YSYEKL. This CDR3 comprises 16 residues. Written as DNA, the CDR3 is TGCGCCAGCAGCCAAGACGGGGGGGCATTGAACACTGAAGCTTTCTTT. Translated, it gives CASSQDGGALNTEAFF.

The chain is built from TRBV5-1 and TRBJ1-4; D is undetermined. The V end lost 4 bases, the J end lost 1 base, and 11 bases lay between the germline ends. The germline CDR1 and CDR2 sequences are SGHRS and YFSETQ. CDR3 length: 15 residues. This chain's CDR3 is CASSPGGVTNEKLFF. CDR3 sequence (DNA): TGCGCCAGCAGCCCCGGTGGGGTAACTAATGAAAAACTGTTTTTT.

This clonotype came up a few times. The chain is built from TRBV10-3 and TRBJ1-2; TRBD1 aligns across 7 bases. Germline V gene sequence: CDR1 ENHRY, CDR2 SYGVKD. V shed 7 bases, J shed 7 bases, and the junction held 9 bases outside the gene matches. The CDR3 is 13 residues long. CDR3 residues: CAIKETGIRGYTF. For the CDR3, the DNA is TGTGCCATCAAGGAGACAGGGATCCGTGGCTACACCTTC.

This clonotype came up many times. This chain uses TRBV29-1 with TRBJ1-4, with D tentatively TRBD1 (5 bases). The CDR3 loop spans 12 amino acids. Looked up from germline, CDR1 is SQVTM and CDR2 is ANQGSEA. Between the trimmed V and J ends, which lost 3 bases and 11 bases, there was a span of 13 bases. Here the CDR3 reads CSVEIAEGKLFF. For the CDR3, the DNA is TGCAGCGTTGAGATCGCAGAGGGGAAACTGTTTTTT.

The chain couples TRBV20-1 to TRBJ2-7; D remains ambiguous. Germline lookup yields CDR1 DFQATT and CDR2 SNEGSKA (reference sequence). Trimming removed 7 bases at V and 0 bases at J, with 13 bases between. This CDR3 is built from 13 residues. CDR3 coding DNA: TGCAGTGGGATGGAACAGAGCTCCTACGAGCAGTACTTC. Translating it yields CSGMEQSSYEQYF.

The J gene is TRBJ1-1, the V gene TRBV4-2; D may be TRBD1 (5 bases). The germline CDR1 and CDR2 sequences are LGHNA and YNFKEQ. CDR3 length: 17 residues. V was cut by 0 bases and J by 4 bases, with 18 bases left in between. The CDR3 loop is CASSQDRNPGPGTEAFF. The DNA of the CDR3 is TGTGCCAGCAGCCAAGATCGGAATCCGGGGCCGGGCACTGAAGCTTTCTTT.

This clonotype was detected a few times. The chain's CDR3 is CSAASSYEQYF. The CDR3 coding sequence is TGCAGTGCTGCTAGCTCTTACGAGCAGTACTTC. V usage is TRBV20-1 and J usage is TRBJ2-7, with D possibly TRBD2 on 5 matching bases. The CDR3 is 11 amino acids. The V gene lost 5 bases and the J gene lost 4 bases, with 9 bases spanning the gap. CDR1 and CDR2 (germline): DFQATT, SNEGSKA (reference sequence).

This rearrangement joins TRBV5-1 to TRBJ2-4; perhaps D is TRBD1 or TRBD2 (6 bases each). The germline CDR1 and CDR2 sequences are SGHRS and YFSETQ. The CDR3 length is 16 residues. V shed 0 bases and J shed 0 bases, with 10 bases lying between them. This chain's CDR3 is CASSLDRGVAKNIQYF. CDR3 nucleotides: TGCGCCAGCAGCTTGGATAGGGGGGTAGCCAAAAACATTCAGTACTTC. Combining the CDR3 with reference TRBV5-1 and TRBJ2-4 gives the whole variable domain KAGVTQTPRYLIKTRGQQVTLSCSPISGHRSVSWYQQTPGQGLQFLFEYFSETQRNKGNFPGRFSGRQFSNSRSEMNVSTLELGDSALYLCASSLDRGVAKNIQYFGAGTRLSVL.

This clonotype was counted a single time. This sequence joins TRBV5-8 and TRBJ2-1; a possible D gene is TRBD2 (5 bases). V gave up 5 bases and J gave up 8 bases, with 8 bases separating them. Germline V lookup: CDR1 SGHTS, CDR2 YDEGEE. This CDR3 comprises 11 residues. The CDR3 protein is CASRRSDEQFF. CDR3 bases: TGTGCCAGCAGACGTAGCGATGAGCAGTTCTTC.

This clonotype was detected once. The chain is built from TRBV10-3 and TRBJ2-1; the match to TRBD2 covers 9 bases. The CDR3 is 13 residues long. Losses at the gene ends were 11 bases for V and 8 bases for J; bases not matched to a gene: 10. Germline V CDR1 and CDR2: ENHRY, SYGVKD. CDR3 in amino acids: CASGGSGGYEQFF. The CDR3 DNA reads TGTGCCTCCGGGGGCAGCGGGGGGTATGAGCAGTTCTTC.

This clonotype turned up a few times. The CDR3 DNA is TGTGCCAGCAGTTACTGGGGACGGCAAGAGACCCAGTACTTC. Its translation: CASSYWGRQETQYF. V usage is TRBV6-6 and J usage is TRBJ2-5, with D perhaps TRBD1 or TRBD2 (5 bases each). This CDR3 has 14 residues. Germline-derived CDR1 and CDR2 are MNHNY and SVGAGI (reference sequence). V was clipped by 1 base and J by 2 bases, with 8 bases between them.

This clonotype was seen more than once but under ten times. CDR3 bases: TGCAGTGCCCCATTCGGGGATCTCGGGGCCAACGTCCTGACTTTC. Protein sequence: CSAPFGDLGANVLTF. The rearrangement joins TRBV20-1 to TRBJ2-6; tentatively, D is TRBD2 (5 bases). CDR3 size: 15 residues. V lost 6 bases, J lost 4 bases, and 16 bases lay in between. Per the germline V gene, CDR1 is DFQATT and CDR2 is SNEGSKA (reference sequence).

The chain recombines TRBV15 with TRBJ2-7, with a possible D match to TRBD1 (5 bases). Trimming cost V 3 bases and J 6 bases, with 15 bases left between them. Germline lookup yields CDR1 LNHNV and CDR2 YYDKDF (reference sequence). CDR3 length equals 14 residues. The CDR3 here is CATSRPGTGPEQYF. CDR3 DNA: TGTGCCACCAGCAGGCCGGGTACAGGTCCCGAGCAGTACTTC.

This clonotype was observed a few times. The chain recombines TRBV3-1 with TRBJ2-3; D gene unclear. V shed 4 bases and J shed 6 bases, with 20 bases lying between them. The length of the CDR3 is 16 residues. Germline CDR1 and CDR2: LGHDT and YNNKEL (reference sequence). The CDR3 spells CASSPSLESLPDTQYF. The CDR3 DNA reads as TGTGCCAGCAGCCCGTCCTTAGAGTCCCTTCCGGATACGCAGTATTTT.

This clonotype was seen ten or more times. The V and J genes are TRBV11-2 and TRBJ2-5; D may correspond to TRBD1 or TRBD2 (5 bases each). This CDR3 is built from 14 residues. V shed 0 bases and J shed 1 base, with 6 bases lying between them. In germline, CDR1 is SGHAT, CDR2 FQNNGV. The CDR3 DNA reads TGTGCCAGCAGCTTAGATGGGGGCCAAGAGACCCAGTACTTC. Its translation is CASSLDGGQETQYF.